This section outlines one T cell receptor beta chain sequence together with its context. This record comes from a study of cytomegalovirus exposure and HLA in healthy donors. It was with 60 Vbeta and 13 Jbeta primers that the PCR ran. Method: immunoSEQ multiplex PCR; TCRdb's copy keeps in-frame clones and lacks some. The data contain about 140,000 clones, over 65% of them seen just once; the ten biggest clones take up roughly 1.4%. This CDR3 spans 17 amino acids. From germline, CDR1 is SEHNR and CDR2 FQNEAQ (reference sequence). V shed 5 bases, J shed 1 base, and the junction held 7 bases outside the gene matches.

This chain uses TRBV7-9 with TRBJ2-5; 13 bases agree with TRBD2. The clonotype was recovered from a man aged 40-49 years in good health and CMV-seronegative. The specimen sequenced was PBMCs. Here the CDR3 reads CASSKLTSGGTQETQYF. CDR3 in DNA: TGTGCCAGCAGCAAACTGACTAGCGGGGGGACCCAAGAGACCCAGTACTTC.